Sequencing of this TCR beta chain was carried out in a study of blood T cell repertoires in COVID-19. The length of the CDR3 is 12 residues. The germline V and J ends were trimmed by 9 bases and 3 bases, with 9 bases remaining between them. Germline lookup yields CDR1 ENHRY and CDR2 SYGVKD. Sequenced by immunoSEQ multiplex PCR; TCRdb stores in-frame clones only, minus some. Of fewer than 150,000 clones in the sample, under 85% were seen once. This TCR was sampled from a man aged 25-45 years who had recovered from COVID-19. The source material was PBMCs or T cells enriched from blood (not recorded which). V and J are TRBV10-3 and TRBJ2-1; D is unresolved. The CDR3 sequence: CAISHYYNEQFF. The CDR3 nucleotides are TGTGCCATTAGCCATTACTACAATGAGCAGTTCTTC.